The sequence of this TCR beta chain was determined in a study of T cells in Graves' hyperthyroidism and ophthalmopathy. Amplified regions were TCR beta CDR3 sequences from RNA transcripts. The HTBI primer set served for first-round RT-PCR of the TCR CDR3. TCRdb itself ran the multiplex PCR reads through MiXCR, one entry per CDR3 protein. The repertoire holds about 500,000 distinct CDR3 sequences, with roughly an eighth as singletons. The table lists this clonotype with a few counts. This receptor was obtained from a woman aged 18-30 years with Graves' hyperthyroidism. Sequenced: blood.

CDR3 in amino acids: CSVEGPRDRTYNEQFF. The CDR3 nucleotides read TGCAGCGTTGAAGGTCCGAGGGACAGGACCTACAATGAGCAGTTCTTC. V gene TRBV29-1 combines with J gene TRBJ2-1, with 8 bases that match TRBD1. J gave up 2 bases and V 1 base, and 7 bases lay outside the gene matches. Germline CDR1 reads SQVTM; CDR2 reads ANQGSEA. The CDR3 consists of 16 residues.